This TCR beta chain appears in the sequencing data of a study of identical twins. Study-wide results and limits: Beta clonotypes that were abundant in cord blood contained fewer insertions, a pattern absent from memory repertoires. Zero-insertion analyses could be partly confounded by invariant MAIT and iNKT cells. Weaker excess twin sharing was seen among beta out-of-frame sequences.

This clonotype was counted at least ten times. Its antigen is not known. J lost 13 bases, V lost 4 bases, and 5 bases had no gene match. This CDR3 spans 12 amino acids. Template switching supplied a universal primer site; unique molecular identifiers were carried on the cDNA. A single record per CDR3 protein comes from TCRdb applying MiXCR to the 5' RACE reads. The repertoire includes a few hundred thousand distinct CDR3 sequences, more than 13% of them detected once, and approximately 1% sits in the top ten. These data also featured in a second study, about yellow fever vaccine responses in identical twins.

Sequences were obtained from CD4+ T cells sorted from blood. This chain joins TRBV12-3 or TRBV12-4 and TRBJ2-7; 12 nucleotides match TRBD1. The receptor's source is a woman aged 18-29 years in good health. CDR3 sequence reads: CASSSGDRGRYF. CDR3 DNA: TGTGCCAGCAGTTCTGGGGACAGGGGGCGATACTTC.